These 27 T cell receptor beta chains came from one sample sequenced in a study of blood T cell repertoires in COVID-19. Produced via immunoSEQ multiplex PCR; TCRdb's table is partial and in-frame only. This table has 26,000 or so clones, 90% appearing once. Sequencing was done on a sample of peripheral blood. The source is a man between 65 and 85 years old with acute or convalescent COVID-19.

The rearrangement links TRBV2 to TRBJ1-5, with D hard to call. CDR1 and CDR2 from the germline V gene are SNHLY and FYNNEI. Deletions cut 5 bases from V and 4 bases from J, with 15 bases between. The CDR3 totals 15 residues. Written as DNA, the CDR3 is TGTGCCAGCAGTTCCATTCAACGGGTTAATCAGCCCCAGCATTTT. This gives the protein CASSSIQRVNQPQHF.

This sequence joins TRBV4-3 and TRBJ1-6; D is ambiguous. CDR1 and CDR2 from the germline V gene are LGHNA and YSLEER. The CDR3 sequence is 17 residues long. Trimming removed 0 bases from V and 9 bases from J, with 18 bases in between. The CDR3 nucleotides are TGCGCCAGCAGCCAAGATCAAGGAGGCCGGGAAGGTTCACCCCTCCACTTT. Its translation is CASSQDQGGREGSPLHF.

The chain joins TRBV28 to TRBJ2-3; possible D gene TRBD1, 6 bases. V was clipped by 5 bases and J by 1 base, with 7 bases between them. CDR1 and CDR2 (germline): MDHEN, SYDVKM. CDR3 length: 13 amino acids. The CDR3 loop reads CASSKGGTDTQYF. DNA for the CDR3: TGTGCCAGCAGTAAGGGGGGCACAGATACGCAGTATTTT.

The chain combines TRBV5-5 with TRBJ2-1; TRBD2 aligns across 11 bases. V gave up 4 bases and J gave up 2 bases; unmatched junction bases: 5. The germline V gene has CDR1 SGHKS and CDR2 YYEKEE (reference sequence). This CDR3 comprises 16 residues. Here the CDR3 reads CASSQGLAGAYNEQFF. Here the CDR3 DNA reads TGTGCCAGCAGCCAAGGACTAGCGGGCGCCTACAATGAGCAGTTCTTC.

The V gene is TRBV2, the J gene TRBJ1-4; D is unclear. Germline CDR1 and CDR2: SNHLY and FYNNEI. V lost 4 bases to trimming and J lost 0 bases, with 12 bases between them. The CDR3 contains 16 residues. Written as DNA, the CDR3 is TGTGCCAGCAGTGCTGAGGGAATTGCAACTAATGAAAAACTGTTTTTT. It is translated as CASSAEGIATNEKLFF.

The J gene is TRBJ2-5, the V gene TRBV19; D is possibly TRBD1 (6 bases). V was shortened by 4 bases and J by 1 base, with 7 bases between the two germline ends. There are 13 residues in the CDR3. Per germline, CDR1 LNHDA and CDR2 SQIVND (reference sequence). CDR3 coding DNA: TGTGCCAGTAGTACAGGGGCCCAAGAGACCCAGTACTTC. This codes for CASSTGAQETQYF.

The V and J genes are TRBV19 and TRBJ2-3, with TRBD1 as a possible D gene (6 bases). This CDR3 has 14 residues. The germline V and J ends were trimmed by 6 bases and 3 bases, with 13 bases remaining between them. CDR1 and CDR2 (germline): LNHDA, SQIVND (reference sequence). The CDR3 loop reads CASRTGLGTDTQYF. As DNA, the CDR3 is TGTGCCAGTAGAACAGGGTTAGGTACAGATACGCAGTATTTT.

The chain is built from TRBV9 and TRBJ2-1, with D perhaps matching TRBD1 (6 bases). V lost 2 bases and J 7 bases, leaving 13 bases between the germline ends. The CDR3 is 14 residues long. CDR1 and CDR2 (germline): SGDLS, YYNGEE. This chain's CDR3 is CASSVRAQGNEQFF. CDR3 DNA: TGTGCCAGCAGCGTCCGGGCTCAGGGGAATGAGCAGTTCTTC.

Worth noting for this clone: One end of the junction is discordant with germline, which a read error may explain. The CDR3 here is CARSPGVTSLNGYTF. For the CDR3, the DNA is TGTGCCAGGAGCCCCGGGGTCACATCCCTCAATGGCTACACCTTC. This sequence joins TRBV14 and TRBJ1-2, with D unresolved. Per germline, CDR1 SGHDN and CDR2 FVKESK. The CDR3 totals 15 residues.

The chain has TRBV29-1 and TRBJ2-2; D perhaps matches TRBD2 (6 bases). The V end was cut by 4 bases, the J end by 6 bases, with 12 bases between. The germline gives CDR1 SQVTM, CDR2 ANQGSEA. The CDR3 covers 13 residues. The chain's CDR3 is CSVGTIFAGELFF. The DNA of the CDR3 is TGCAGCGTTGGGACTATCTTCGCCGGGGAGCTGTTTTTT.

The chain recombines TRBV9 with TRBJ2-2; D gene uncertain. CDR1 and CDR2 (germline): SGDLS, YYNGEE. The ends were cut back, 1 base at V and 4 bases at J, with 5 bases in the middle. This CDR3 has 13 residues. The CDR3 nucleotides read TGTGCCAGCAGCGTATCCGTCACCGGGGAGCTGTTTTTT. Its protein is CASSVSVTGELFF.

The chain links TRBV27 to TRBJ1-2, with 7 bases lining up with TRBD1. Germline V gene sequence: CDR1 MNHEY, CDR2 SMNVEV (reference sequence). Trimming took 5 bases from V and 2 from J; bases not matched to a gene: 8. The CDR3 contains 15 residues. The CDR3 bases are TGTGCCAGCAGTACACGGACAGGATTGAACTATGGCTACACCTTC. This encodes CASSTRTGLNYGYTF.

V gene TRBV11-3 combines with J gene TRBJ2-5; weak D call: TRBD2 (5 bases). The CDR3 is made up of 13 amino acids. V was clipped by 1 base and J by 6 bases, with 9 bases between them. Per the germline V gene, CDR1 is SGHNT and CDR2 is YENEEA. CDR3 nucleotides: TGTGCCAGCAGCTTAGCTGAGGGTCAGACCCAGTACTTC. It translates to CASSLAEGQTQYF.

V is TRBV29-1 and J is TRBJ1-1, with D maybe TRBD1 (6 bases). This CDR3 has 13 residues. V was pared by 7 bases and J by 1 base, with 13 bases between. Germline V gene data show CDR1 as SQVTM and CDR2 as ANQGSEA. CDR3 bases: TGCAGCGCCCTTGTAGGGGGGAACACTGAAGCTTTCTTT. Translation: CSALVGGNTEAFF.

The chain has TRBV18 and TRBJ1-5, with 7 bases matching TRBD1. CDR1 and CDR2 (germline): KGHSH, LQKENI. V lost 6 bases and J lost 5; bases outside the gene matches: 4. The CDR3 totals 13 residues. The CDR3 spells CASSYGQDQPQHF. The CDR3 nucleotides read TGTGCCAGCTCCTACGGACAGGATCAGCCCCAGCATTTT.

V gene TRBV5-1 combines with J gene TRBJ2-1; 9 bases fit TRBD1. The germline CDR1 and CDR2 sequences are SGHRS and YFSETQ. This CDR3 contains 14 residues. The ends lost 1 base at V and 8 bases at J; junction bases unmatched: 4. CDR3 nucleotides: TGCGCCAGCAGCTTGAGTACAGGGGGCTATGAGCAGTTCTTC. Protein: CASSLSTGGYEQFF.

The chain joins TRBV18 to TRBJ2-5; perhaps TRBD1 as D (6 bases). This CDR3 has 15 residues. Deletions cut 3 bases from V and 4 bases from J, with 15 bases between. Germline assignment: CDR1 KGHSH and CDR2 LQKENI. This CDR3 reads CASSPSTGSRETQYF. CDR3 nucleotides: TGTGCCAGCTCACCGTCAACAGGGTCGCGAGAGACCCAGTACTTC.

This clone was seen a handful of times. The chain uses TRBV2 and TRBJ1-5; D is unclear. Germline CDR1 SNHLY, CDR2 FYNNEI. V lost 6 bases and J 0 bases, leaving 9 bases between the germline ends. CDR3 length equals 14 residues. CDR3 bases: TGTGCCAGCAGGTCAGGACTTAGCAATCAGCCCCAGCATTTT. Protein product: CASRSGLSNQPQHF.

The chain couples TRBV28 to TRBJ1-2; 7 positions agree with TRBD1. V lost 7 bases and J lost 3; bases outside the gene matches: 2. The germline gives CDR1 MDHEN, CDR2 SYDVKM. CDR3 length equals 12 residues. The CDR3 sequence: CASKQGHYGYTF. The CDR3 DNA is TGTGCCAGCAAACAGGGGCACTATGGCTACACCTTC.

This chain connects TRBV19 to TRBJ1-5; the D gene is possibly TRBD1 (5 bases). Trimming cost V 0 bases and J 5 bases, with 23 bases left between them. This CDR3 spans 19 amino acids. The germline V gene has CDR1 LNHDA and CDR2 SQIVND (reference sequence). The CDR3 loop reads CASSIDLGSDTRFYQPQHF. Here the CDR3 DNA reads TGTGCCAGTAGTATAGATCTGGGCTCGGACACCCGGTTTTATCAGCCCCAGCATTTT. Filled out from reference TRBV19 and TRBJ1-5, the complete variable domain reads DGGITQSPKYLFRKEGQNVTLSCEQNLNHDAMYWYRQDPGQGLRLIYYSQIVNDFQKGDIAEGYSVSREKKESFPLTVTSAQKNPTAFYLCASSIDLGSDTRFYQPQHFGDGTRLSIL.

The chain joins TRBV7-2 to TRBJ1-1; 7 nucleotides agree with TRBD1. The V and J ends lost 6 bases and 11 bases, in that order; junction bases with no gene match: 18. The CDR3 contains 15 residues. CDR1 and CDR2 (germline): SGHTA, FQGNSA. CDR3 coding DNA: TGTGCCAGCAGTTTTAATTGGAGACAGGGCACTGGGGCTTTCTTT. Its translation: CASSFNWRQGTGAFF.

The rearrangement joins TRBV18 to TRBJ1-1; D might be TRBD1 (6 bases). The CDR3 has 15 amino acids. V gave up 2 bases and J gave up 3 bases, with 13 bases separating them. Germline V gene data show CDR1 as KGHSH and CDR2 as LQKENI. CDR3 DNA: TGTGCCAGCTCACCAGCCAGGGGCTGGGACACTGAAGCTTTCTTT. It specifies CASSPARGWDTEAFF.

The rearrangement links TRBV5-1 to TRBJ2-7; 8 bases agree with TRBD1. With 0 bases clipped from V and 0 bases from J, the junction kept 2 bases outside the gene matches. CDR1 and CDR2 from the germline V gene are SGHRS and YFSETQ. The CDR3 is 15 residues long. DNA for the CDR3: TGCGCCAGCAGCTTGGACAGGGGGAGCTCCTACGAGCAGTACTTC. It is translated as CASSLDRGSSYEQYF.

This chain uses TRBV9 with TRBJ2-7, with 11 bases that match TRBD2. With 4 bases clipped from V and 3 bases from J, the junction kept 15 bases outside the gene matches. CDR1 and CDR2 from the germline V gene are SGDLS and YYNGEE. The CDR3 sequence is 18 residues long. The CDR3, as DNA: TGTGCCAGCAGCCCAGGACCCGGGACTAGCGGTTTTAACTACGAGCAGTACTTC. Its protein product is CASSPGPGTSGFNYEQYF.

The CDR3 protein is CASKSEGAGGQNIQYF. The CDR3 bases are TGTGCCAGCAAATCGGAGGGGGCAGGGGGGCAAAACATTCAGTACTTC. The gene calls are TRBV7-8 and TRBJ2-4; D perhaps matches TRBD1 (7 bases). The CDR3 is 16 residues long. The V and J ends lost 7 bases and 5 bases respectively, with 21 bases between them. Germline values: CDR1 SGHVS, CDR2 FQNEAQ.

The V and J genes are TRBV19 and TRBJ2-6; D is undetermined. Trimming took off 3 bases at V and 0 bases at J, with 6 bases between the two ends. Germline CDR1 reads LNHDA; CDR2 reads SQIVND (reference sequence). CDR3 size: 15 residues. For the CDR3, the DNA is TGTGCCAGTAGTATTACCTACTCTGGGGCCAACGTCCTGACTTTC. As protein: CASSITYSGANVLTF.

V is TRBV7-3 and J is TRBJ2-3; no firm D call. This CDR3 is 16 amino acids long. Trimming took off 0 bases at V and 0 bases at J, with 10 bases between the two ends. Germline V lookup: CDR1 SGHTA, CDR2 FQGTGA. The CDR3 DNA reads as TGTGCCAGCAGCTTAACAGGCGGAACTAGCACAGATACGCAGTATTTT. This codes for CASSLTGGTSTDTQYF. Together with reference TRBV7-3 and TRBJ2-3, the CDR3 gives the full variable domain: GAGVSQTPSNKVTEKGKYVELRCDPISGHTALYWYRQSLGQGPEFLIYFQGTGAADDSGLPNDRFFAVRPEGSVSTLKIQRTERGDSAVYLCASSLTGGTSTDTQYFGPGTRLTVL.